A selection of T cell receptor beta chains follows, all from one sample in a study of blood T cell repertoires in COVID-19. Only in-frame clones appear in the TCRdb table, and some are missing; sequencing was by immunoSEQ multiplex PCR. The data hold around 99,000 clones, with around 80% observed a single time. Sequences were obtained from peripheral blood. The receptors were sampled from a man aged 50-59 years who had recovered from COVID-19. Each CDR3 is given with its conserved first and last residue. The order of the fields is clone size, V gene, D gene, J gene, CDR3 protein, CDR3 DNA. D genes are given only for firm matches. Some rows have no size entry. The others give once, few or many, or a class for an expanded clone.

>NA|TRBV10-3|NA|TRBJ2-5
CAISVGLQETQYF
TGTGCCATCAGTGTGGGACTTCAAGAGACCCAGTACTTC
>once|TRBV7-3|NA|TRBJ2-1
CASSTTGGVNEQFF
TGTGCCAGCAGCACTACGGGGGGCGTCAATGAGCAGTTCTTC
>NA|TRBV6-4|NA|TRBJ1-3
CASAPSPQDSGNTIYF
TGTGCCAGCGCCCCCAGTCCTCAGGACTCTGGAAACACCATATATTTT
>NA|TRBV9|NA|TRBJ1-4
CASSVEGRANEKLFF
TGTGCCAGCAGCGTAGAGGGGAGGGCTAATGAAAAACTGTTTTTT
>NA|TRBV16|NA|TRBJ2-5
CASSPRGGETQYF
TGTGCCAGCAGCCCGCGAGGGGGAGAGACCCAGTACTTC
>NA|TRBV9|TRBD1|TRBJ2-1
CASSVGDSTEQFF
TGTGCCAGCAGCGTAGGGGACAGTACAGAGCAGTTCTTC
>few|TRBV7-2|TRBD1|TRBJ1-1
CASSPHRDRGRRNTEAFF
TGTGCCAGCAGCCCACACCGGGACAGGGGGCGAAGGAACACTGAAGCTTTCTTT
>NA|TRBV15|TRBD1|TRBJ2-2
CATSHRGQAGELFF
TGTGCCACCAGTCACAGGGGGCAGGCCGGGGAGCTGTTTTTT
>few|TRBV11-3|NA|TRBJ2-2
CASSLDRGEPGELFF
TGTGCCAGCAGCTTAGATCGAGGCGAGCCCGGGGAGCTGTTTTTT
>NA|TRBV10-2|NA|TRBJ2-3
CASSDNRGSGDTQYF
TGCGCCAGCAGTGACAACCGGGGGTCGGGAGATACGCAGTATTTT
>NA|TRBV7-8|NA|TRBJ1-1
CASSQWTVLNTEAFF
TGTGCCAGCAGCCAGTGGACAGTGTTGAACACTGAAGCTTTCTTT
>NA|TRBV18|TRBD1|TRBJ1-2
CASSPTQGTNYGYTF
TGTGCCAGCTCACCGACACAGGGGACTAACTATGGCTACACCTTC
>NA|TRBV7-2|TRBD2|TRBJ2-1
CASSLGLIAGRGEQFF
TGTGCCAGCAGCTTAGGTTTGATAGCGGGGAGGGGTGAGCAGTTCTTC
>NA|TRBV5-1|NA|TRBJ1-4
CASSLEGLFNEKLFF
TGCGCCAGCAGCTTGGAGGGACTATTTAATGAAAAACTGTTTTTT
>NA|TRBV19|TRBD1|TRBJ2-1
CASRGQVSSYNEQFF
TGTGCCAGCCGAGGACAGGTTTCGTCGTACAATGAGCAGTTCTTC
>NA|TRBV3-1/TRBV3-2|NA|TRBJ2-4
CASSQAGSRAKNIQYF
TGTGCCAGCAGCCAAGCGGGTTCTAGGGCCAAAAACATTCAGTACTTC
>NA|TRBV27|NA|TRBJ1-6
CASSSGRDNSPLHF
TGTGCCAGCAGTTCAGGGAGGGATAATTCACCCCTCCACTTT
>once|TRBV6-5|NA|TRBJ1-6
CASSRATSSPLHF
TGTGCCAGCAGCAGGGCCACCAGTTCACCCCTCCACTTT
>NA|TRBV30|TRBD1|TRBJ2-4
CAWDRGVSLDIQYF
TGTGCCTGGGACAGGGGGGTATCGCTGGACATTCAGTACTTC
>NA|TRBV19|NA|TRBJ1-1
CASSIDLGRGTEAFF
TGTGCCAGTAGTATTGACCTGGGCAGGGGCACTGAAGCTTTCTTT
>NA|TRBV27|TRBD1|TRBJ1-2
CASSLSRGRTYGYTF
TGTGCCAGCAGTTTATCTAGGGGGCGCACCTATGGCTACACCTTC
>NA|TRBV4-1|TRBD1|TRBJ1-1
CASSRKQGNTEAFF
TGCGCCAGCAGCCGAAAACAGGGGAATACTGAAGCTTTCTTT
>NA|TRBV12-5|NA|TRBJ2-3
CASGSRPGDTQYF
TGTGCTAGTGGTTCCCGCCCCGGGGATACGCAGTATTTT
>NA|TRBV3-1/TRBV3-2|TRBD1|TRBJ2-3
CASSIRQGRTDTQYF
TGTGCCAGCAGCATCCGACAGGGCCGCACAGATACGCAGTATTTT
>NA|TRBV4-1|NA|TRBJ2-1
CASSQWANSYNEQFF
TGCGCCAGCAGCCAGTGGGCTAACTCCTACAATGAGCAGTTCTTC
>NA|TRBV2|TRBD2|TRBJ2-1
CASSGLQRGGNEQFF
TGTGCCAGCAGTGGTCTTCAGCGGGGGGGTAATGAGCAGTTCTTC
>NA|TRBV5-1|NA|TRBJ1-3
CASSLGPGSGNTIYF
TGCGCCAGCAGCTTGGGGCCGGGTAGTGGAAACACCATATATTTT
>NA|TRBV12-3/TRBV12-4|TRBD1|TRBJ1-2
CASSLTGIYGYTF
TGTGCCAGCAGCCTGACAGGGATCTATGGCTACACCTTC
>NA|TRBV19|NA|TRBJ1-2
CASSVVGGTYGYTF
TGTGCCAGTAGCGTTGTAGGGGGAACCTATGGCTACACCTTC
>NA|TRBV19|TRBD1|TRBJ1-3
CASSPFGTGVGNTIYF
TGTGCCAGTAGTCCTTTCGGGACAGGGGTAGGAAACACCATATATTTT
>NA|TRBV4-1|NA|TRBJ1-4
CASSQEQFLTNEKLFF
TGCGCCAGCAGCCAAGAACAGTTTTTAACTAATGAAAAACTGTTTTTT
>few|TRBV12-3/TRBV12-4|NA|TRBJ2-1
CASRLVNEQFF
TGTGCCAGCAGGCTAGTTAATGAGCAGTTCTTC
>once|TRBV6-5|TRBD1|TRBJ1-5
CASDRDLYQPQHF
TGTGCCAGCGACAGGGATCTTTATCAGCCCCAGCATTTT
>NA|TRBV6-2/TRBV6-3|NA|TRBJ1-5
CASSHLVRGQPQHF
TGTGCCAGCAGCCATTTGGTGAGGGGGCAGCCCCAGCATTTT
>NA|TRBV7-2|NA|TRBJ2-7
CASSLDLGGYEQYF
TGTGCCAGCAGCTTAGACCTGGGAGGATACGAGCAGTACTTC
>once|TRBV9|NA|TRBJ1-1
CASSVGDALRENTEAFF
TGTGCCAGCAGCGTAGGAGATGCGCTCCGGGAGAACACTGAAGCTTTCTTT
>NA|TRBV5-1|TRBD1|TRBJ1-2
CASSPTRTGGSYGYTF
TGCGCCAGCAGCCCCACCCGGACAGGGGGAAGCTATGGCTACACCTTC
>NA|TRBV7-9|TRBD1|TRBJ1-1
CASSLGTATEAFF
TGTGCCAGCAGCTTGGGGACAGCCACTGAAGCTTTCTTT
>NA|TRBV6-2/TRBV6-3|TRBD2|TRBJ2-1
CASSYRLAGNNEQFF
TGTGCCAGCAGTTACAGACTAGCGGGGAACAATGAGCAGTTCTTC
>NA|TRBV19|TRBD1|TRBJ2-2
CASRPDRGAGELFF
TGTGCCAGTAGGCCGGACAGGGGGGCCGGGGAGCTGTTTTTT
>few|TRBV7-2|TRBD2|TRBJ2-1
CASSPGGLAGEQFF
TGTGCCAGCAGCCCAGGCGGACTAGCGGGAGAGCAGTTCTTC
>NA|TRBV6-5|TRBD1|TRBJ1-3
CASTRGLSGNTIYF
TGTGCCAGCACTAGGGGGCTCTCTGGAAACACCATATATTTT
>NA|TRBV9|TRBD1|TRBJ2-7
CASSVSETGDGEQYF
TGTGCCAGCAGCGTATCCGAGACAGGGGATGGCGAGCAGTACTTC
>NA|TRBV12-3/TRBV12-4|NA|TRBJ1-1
CASSLARDTEAFF
TGTGCCAGCAGTTTAGCGAGGGACACTGAAGCTTTCTTT
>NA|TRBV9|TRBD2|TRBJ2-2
CASSPRLAEGTGELFF
TGTGCCAGCAGCCCGAGACTAGCGGAGGGGACCGGGGAGCTGTTTTTT
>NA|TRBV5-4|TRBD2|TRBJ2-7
CASSLLGEGGSRPYEQYF
TGTGCCAGCAGCCTACTAGGAGAGGGCGGGAGTCGCCCCTACGAGCAGTACTTC
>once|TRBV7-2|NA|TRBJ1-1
CASSLFGGAGLTEAFF
TGTGCCAGCAGCTTATTCGGGGGTGCCGGTCTCACTGAAGCTTTCTTT
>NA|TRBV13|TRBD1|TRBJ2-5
CASSLEVGQGQETQYF
TGTGCCAGCAGCTTAGAGGTTGGACAGGGCCAAGAGACCCAGTACTTC
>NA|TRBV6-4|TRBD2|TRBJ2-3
CASRPGTSDTDTQYF
TGTGCCAGCAGACCCGGGACTAGCGACACAGATACGCAGTATTTT
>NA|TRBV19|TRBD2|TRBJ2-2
CATTLAGGSTGELFF
TGTGCCACGACTCTAGCGGGGGGGAGCACCGGGGAGCTGTTTTTT
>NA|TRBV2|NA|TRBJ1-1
CASSEASNTEAFF
TGTGCCAGCAGTGAGGCCTCGAACACTGAAGCTTTCTTT
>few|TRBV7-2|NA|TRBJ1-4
CASSSRLTATNEKLFF
TGTGCCAGCAGCTCTAGACTCACCGCAACTAATGAAAAACTGTTTTTT
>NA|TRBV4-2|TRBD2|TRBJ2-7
CASSPRGQTSGSSYEQYF
TGTGCCAGCAGCCCGCGTGGCCAGACTAGCGGGAGCTCCTACGAGCAGTACTTC
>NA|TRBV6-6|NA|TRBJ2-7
CASSYIGGAYEQYF
TGTGCCAGCAGTTACATCGGGGGTGCCTACGAGCAGTACTTC
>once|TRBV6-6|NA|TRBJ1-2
CASRQEGHGYTF
TGTGCCAGCAGACAGGAGGGCCATGGCTACACCTTC
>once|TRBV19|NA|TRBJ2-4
CASSIQGRIAKNIQYF
TGTGCCAGTAGTATTCAGGGCCGAATAGCCAAAAACATTCAGTACTTC